In its sample, the clone carrying this T cell receptor (beta chain) was seen many times. At one of its ends the junction is not consistent with the germline gene, which may arise from a read error. The CDR3 length is 12 residues. Germline CDR1 is MNHEY and CDR2 is SVGEGT. From the RACE reads, TCRdb called clonotypes with MiXCR, one entry per CDR3 protein. The sample lists approximately 90,000 distinct CDR3 sequences; around 12% were seen once. The data stem from a study of human T cells and chemical hapten exposure. Turning to the study itself: A roughly 2 cm by roughly 2 cm inner upper arm patch received 2% DPC for sensitization.

The time point is: patch test 1, 2 weeks after DPC sensitization. Regarding treatment: therapeutic diphenylcyclopropenone sensitization with weekly scalp DPC. Alopecia patients between 18 and 70 years old and suitable for DPC were used as donors. This material consisted of whole blood, taken in connection with sensitization to the hapten diphenylcyclopropenone (DPC). This chain joins TRBV6-2 or TRBV6-3 and TRBJ2-7; no reliable D call. The TCR originated in a middle-aged woman with alopecia areata. Some clones in this sample may be carry-over from other donors' samples. The CDR3 DNA is TGTACCAGTACCGACTCCAACTACGAGCAGTACTTC. Translated: CTSTDSNYEQYF.